This T cell receptor beta chain was captured in a study of cytomegalovirus exposure and HLA in healthy donors. Study-wide results and caveats: Further analysis was carried out later, and it showed several of the most significant clusters appearing linked to common viral pathogens. In a later analysis, specific HLA alleles were associated with 15,000 to 20,000 TCR beta sequences at a 0.05 false discovery rate.

Germline assignment: CDR1 LNHDA and CDR2 SQIVND (reference sequence). The V end lost 6 bases, the J end lost 0 bases, and 8 bases lay between the germline ends. The CDR3 is 13 residues long. PCR involved 60 Vbeta and 13 Jbeta primers. Using immunoSEQ multiplex PCR, the repertoire was profiled, and TCRdb retains in-frame clones only, with some absent. Among 80,000 to 95,000 clones listed, about nine tenths were seen once. Turning to this clone: Its matching antigen is unknown.

The chain has TRBV19 and TRBJ1-1, with unresolved D. The clonotype was recovered from a man aged 25 to 45 in good health and CMV-seropositive. Sequenced sample: PBMCs. CDR3 region: CASREGMNTEAFF. CDR3 coding DNA: TGTGCCAGTAGAGAGGGCATGAACACTGAAGCTTTCTTT.